This T cell receptor beta chain is drawn from a study of PD-L1 blockade in urothelial cancer. Per germline, CDR1 MNHEY and CDR2 SVGAGI. V trimming: 6 bases; J trimming: 5 bases; junction bases outside the gene matches: 10. This CDR3 region has 14 residues. Time point specified: pretreatment peripheral blood. Peripheral blood mononuclear cells were collected from every patient before and during treatment, yielding between 1 and 8 samples per patient. Libraries were prepared by immunoSEQ multiplex PCR; TCRdb keeps only in-frame clonotypes and omits some of them. The sample has about 95,000 clones, roughly 91% seen once.

The specimen comprised PBMCs, sampled around atezolizumab (anti-PD-L1) treatment. The V and J genes are TRBV6-5 and TRBJ2-7; 7 bases agree with TRBD1. The TCR was taken from a man aged 60-69 years with urothelial cancer. The DNA for the CDR3 is TGTGCCAGCAGACGGGGACAGTGGGACAACGAGCAGTACTTC. It yields the protein CASRRGQWDNEQYF.